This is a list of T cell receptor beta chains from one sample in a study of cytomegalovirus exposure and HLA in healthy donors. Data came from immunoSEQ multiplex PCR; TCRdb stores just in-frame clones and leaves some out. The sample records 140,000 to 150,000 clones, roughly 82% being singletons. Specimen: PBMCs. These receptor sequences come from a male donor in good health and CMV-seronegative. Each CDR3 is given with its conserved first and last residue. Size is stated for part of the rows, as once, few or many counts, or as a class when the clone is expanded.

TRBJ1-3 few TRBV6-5 CATTDRENTGNTIYF
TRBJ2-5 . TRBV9 CASSVAGRPGSAQYF
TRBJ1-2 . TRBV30 CASPPTGPYGYTF
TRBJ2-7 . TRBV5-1 CASSLERGVLYEQYF
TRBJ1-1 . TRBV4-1 CASSQRDIGAEAFF
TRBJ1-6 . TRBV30 CAWSRQGSSPLHF
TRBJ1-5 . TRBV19 CATLAYQGISNQPQHF
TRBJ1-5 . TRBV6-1 CATRTGGSNQPQHF
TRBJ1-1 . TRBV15 CATSRDLDGQGPEAFF
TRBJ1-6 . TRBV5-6 CASSPYGGRNSPLHF
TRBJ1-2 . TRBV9 CASSVARQGPDYGYTF
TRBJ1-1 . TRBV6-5 CASRDRARGRAFF
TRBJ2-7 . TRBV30 CAWNSGRTYEQYF
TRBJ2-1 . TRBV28 CASSLFLGSDSYNEQFF
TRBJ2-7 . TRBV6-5 CASSYFGMGYEQYF
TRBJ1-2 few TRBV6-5 CASSPDRYNYGYTF
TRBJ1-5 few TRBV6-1 CASSAGDSRNQPQHF
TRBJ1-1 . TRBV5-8 CASSIGTALNTEAFF
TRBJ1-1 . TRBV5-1 CASRRILGALADTEAFF
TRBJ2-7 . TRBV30 CAWSDLTEISYEQYF
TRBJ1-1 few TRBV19 CASSYAVGTSNTEAFF
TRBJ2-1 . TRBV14 CASSRLGGNNEQFF
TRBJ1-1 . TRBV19 CASILTGSNTEAFF
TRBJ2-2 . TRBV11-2 CASRKAPSGSSGELFF
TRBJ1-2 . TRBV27 CASSEGGNYGYTF
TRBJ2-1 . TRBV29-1 CSVVQGYNEQFF
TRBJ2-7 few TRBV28 CASRGGYEQYF
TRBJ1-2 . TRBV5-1 CASSSRGQGGDGYTF
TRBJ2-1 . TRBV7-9 CSSSPTSGSYNEQFF
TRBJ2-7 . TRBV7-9 CASSSSSYEQYF
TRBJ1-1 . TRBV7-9 CASRLTGGEAFF
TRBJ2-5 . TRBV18 CASSPPEQGNKGTQYF
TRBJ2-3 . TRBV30 CAWTGTSGTHSTDTQYF
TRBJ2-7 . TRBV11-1 CASSLRTGSSYEQYF
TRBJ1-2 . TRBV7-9 CASSLPTDTYGYTF
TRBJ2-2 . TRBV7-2 CASSLVTGAAGELFF
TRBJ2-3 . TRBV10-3 CAISDSGVSTDTQYF
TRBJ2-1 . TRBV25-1 CASSEVRGRIDEQFF
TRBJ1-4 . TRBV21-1 CASSKVPQGASNEKLFF
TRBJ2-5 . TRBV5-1 CASSRGLAGGRETQYF